This TCR beta chain was sequenced during a study of PD-1 blockade in classical Hodgkin lymphoma (dated by TCRdb to the early 2020s). For context, the study as a whole: Nivolumab dosing was 3 mg/kg intravenously every 2 weeks, continuing until either disease progression or unacceptable toxicity. The study used CyTOF and TCR beta sequencing to define a peripheral blood immune signature of response to PD-1 blockade in classical Hodgkin lymphoma.

V ends up 4 bases short and J 8 bases short, with an unmatched junction base count of 9. Taken from cysteine to phenylalanine, the CDR3 has 14 residues. This entry keeps only the CDR3 DNA: 42 bases, framed from base 1. From the germline V gene (reference sequence), CDR1 is LNHDA and CDR2 is SQIVND. The Qiagen DNeasy kit was used to extract genomic DNA from unsorted PBMCs and from the negatively selected CD4+ and CD8+ fractions. Amplification of TCR beta CDR3 regions was done by immunoSEQ multiplex PCR with primers that anneal to V and J segments. Amplification bias was minimized using a synthetic immune receptor repertoire, and residual bias was removed computationally after sequencing. Per the source publication's procedure: Repertoire diversity was quantified as the Shannon entropy index using custom Python scripts. Unsorted, CD4+ and CD8+ repertoires were analyzed separately, except in combined analyses where CD4+ and CD8+ sequences were merged in silico. A clone was considered expanded if an increase in frequency of at least 2-fold after treatment relative to C1D1 was found, and a pseudocount of 0.5 was applied to clones undetected at baseline. Clones with 0 or 1 copy at C1D1 were defined as singleton clones, while clones with 2 or more copies were defined as non-singleton clones. Clones expanded in unsorted samples were assigned a CD4+, CD8+ or unknown annotation through matching of protein sequences in sorted samples from the same patient. Wilcoxon tests on paired samples were used to test diversity changes from C1D1 to C4D1. TCRdb's version of the immuneACCESS table is confined to in-frame rearrangements and falls short of the full clone set. An unresolved V gene accounts for under half of the shortfall where checked; the remainder is of unknown origin. Clonal size and the V and J genes are those of that table, whereas D and trimming came from the DNA. This sample gives more than 30,000 clones in total; approximately 80% of them show up just once. In total, the top ten clones hold more than 30% of the sample.

Worth noting for this clone: The antigen this receptor binds is unknown. The record has no base qualities; no much larger clone is one base away.

The label giving this sample's time point can be read as: cycle 1 day 1 (C1D1), immediately before nivolumab initiation. Every trial patient had relapsed following autologous stem cell transplantation, and prior brentuximab vedotin exposure was what differed among cohorts A, B and C. A total of around 59 patients with relapsed/refractory classical Hodgkin lymphoma made up the trial cohort, and each patient's best overall response was complete response, partial response or progressive disease. In the multi-cohort phase II CheckMate 205 trial, trial patients received single-agent nivolumab. An independent review committee assessed best overall response by applying the 2007 International Working Group response criteria. Trial PBMCs were collected just before the start of nivolumab (C1D1) and during therapy at cycle 2 day 1 and cycle 4 day 1. After peripheral blood was drawn into 8 mL Vacutainer Cell Preparation Tubes, PBMCs were isolated by centrifugation and then cryopreserved.

Paper-wide results and their limitations: Trial patients with a complete response had baseline diversity similar to that of newly diagnosed patients, while partial responders and progressors had significantly lower diversity. A significant rise by C4D1 was seen in CD4+ but not CD8+ TCR diversity (p=0.0027 vs p=0.16), with the rise being most apparent in complete responders (p=0.02). Patients starting nivolumab less than 1 year after ASCT had lower diversity and were excluded from later analyses to avoid confounding by immune reconstitution. The study was limited to a single clinical trial cohort, and causes of repertoire differences, possibly disease activity or prior therapy, remained undefined. Baseline TCR diversity was reported to be lower in newly diagnosed patients than in healthy donors and to be lower still in relapsed/refractory patients.

This material consisted of peripheral blood mononuclear cells (PBMCs), taken at baseline. The V gene is TRBV19 and the J gene is TRBJ1-2, with 8 junctional bases fitting TRBD1. This clonotype was sampled from a human donor with classical Hodgkin lymphoma. This receptor carries the CDR3 CASSRGQGERGYTF. The DNA sequence is given as TGTGCCAGTAGTAGAGGACAGGGAGAAAGAGGCTACACCTTC.